This TCR beta chain was retrieved from a study of human T cells and chemical hapten exposure. The study used a library that attached unique molecular identifiers to individual cDNA molecules. Original methodology: Samples held a median of 95,638 TCRs, range roughly 20,000–750,000. Each CDR3 protein gets one entry after TCRdb re-called the RACE reads with MiXCR. What appears here as the V and J calls and clone size reflects TCRdb's work, not the paper's. The repertoire holds 130,000 or so distinct CDR3 sequences, with about 9.4% as singletons. Regarding time point: healthy volunteer bleed at 2 weeks. Someone pulled total RNA out of unfractionated whole blood. Study-wide points: TCRs above 1 in 1000 frequency stayed constant with DPC sensitization.

V was cut by 6 bases and J by 5 bases, with 13 bases left in between. This CDR3 comprises 13 residues. Turning to this clonotype: Its antigen is as yet unknown. Being one base from a much bigger clone, this may be a read error.

The genes are TRBV12-3 or TRBV12-4 and TRBJ2-5, with D tentatively TRBD1 (5 bases). This sequence was found in a male donor in good health. Some clones in this sample may be carry-over from other donors' samples. What was sequenced was whole blood. The DNA of the CDR3 is TGTGCCAGCAGGCCCGGACATGTCGAGACCCAGTACTTC. Translated: CASRPGHVETQYF.